This note documents a single T cell receptor beta chain sequence. Its antigen is unidentified. This specimen comes from a study of T cell clonotyping in hematopoietic cell transplantation. Whole-study findings and limits: Few recipient clonotypes overlapped donors; over 95% were de novo at given depth. Higher Inverse Simpson Index values in graft donor and pretransplant recipient predicted broader posttransplant TCR diversity. Recipient TCR diversity dropped after transplant; expanded clonotypes rose from day 30 to 180.

Profiled with immunoSEQ multiplex PCR; TCRdb holds only in-frame clones, not every one. The table shows 30,000 to 45,000 clones, with approximately 88% occurring only once. The CDR3 runs 15 residues. Looked up from germline, CDR1 is MNHNS and CDR2 is SASEGT. V lost 3 bases to trimming and J lost 7 bases, with 16 bases between them. This chain joins TRBV6-1 and TRBJ1-5; D call uncertain. This TCR came from a woman between 35 and 50 years old in good health. Some clones in this sample may be carry-over from other donors' samples. Sequencing was performed on peripheral blood mononuclear cells. The CDR3 nucleotides read TGTGCCAGCAGTGATCGAAGCATGGGAGGACAGCCCCAGCATTTT. Translation: CASSDRSMGGQPQHF.